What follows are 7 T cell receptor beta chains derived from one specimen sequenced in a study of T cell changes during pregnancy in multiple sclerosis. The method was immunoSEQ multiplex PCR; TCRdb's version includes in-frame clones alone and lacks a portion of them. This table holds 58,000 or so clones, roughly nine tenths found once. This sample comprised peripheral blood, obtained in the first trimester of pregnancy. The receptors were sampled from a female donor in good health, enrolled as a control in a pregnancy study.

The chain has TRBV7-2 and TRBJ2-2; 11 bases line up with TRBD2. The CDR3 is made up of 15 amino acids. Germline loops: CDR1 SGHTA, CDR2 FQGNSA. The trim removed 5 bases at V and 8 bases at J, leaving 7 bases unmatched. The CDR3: CASSAELAGVGELFF. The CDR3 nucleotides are TGTGCCAGCAGCGCCGAACTAGCGGGAGTAGGGGAGCTGTTTTTT. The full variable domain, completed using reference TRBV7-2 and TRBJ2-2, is GAGVSQSPSNKVTEKGKDVELRCDPISGHTALYWYRQSLGQGLEFLIYFQGNSAPDKSGLPSDRFSAERTGGSVSTLTIQRTQQEDSAVYLCASSAELAGVGELFFGEGSRLTVL.

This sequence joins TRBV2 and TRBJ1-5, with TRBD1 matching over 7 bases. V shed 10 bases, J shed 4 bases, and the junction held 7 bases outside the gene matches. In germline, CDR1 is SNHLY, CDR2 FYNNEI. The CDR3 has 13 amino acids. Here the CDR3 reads CAITGQLNQPQHF. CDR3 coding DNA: TGTGCCATTACGGGACAGCTGAATCAGCCCCAGCATTTT.

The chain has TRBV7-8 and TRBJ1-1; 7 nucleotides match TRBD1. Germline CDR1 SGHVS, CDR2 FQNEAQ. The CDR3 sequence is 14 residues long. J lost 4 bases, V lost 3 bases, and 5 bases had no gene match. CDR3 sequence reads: CASSFIAGGTEAFF. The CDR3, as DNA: TGTGCCAGCAGCTTCATCGCAGGGGGCACTGAAGCTTTCTTT.

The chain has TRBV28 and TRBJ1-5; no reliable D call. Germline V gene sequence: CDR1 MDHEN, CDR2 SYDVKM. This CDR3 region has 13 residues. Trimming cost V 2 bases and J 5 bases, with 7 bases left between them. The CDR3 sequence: CASSLPVDQPQHF. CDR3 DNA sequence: TGTGCCAGCAGTTTACCGGTCGATCAGCCCCAGCATTTT. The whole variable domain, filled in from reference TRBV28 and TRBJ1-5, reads DVKVTQSSRYLVKRTGEKVFLECVQDMDHENMFWYRQDPGLGLRLIYFSYDVKMKEKGDIPEGYSVSREKKERFSLILESASTNQTSMYLCASSLPVDQPQHFGDGTRLSIL.

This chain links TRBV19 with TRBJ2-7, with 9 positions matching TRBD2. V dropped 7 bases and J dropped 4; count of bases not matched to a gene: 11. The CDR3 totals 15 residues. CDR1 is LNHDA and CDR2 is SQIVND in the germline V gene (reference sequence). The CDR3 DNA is TGTGCCAGTACCCCTCAGGGTAGCGGGGGATACGAGCAGTACTTC. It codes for CASTPQGSGGYEQYF.

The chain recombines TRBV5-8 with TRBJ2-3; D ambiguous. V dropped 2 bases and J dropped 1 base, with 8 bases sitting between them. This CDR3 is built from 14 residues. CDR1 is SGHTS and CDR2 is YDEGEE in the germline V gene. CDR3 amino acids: CASSLSGGTDTQYF. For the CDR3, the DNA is TGTGCCAGCAGCTTATCCGGTGGCACAGATACGCAGTATTTT.

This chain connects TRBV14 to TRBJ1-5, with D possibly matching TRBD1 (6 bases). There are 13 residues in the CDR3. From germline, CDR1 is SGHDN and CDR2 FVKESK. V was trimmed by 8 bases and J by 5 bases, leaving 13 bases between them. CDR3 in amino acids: CASSLRGDQPQHF. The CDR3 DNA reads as TGTGCCAGCTCCCTCAGGGGTGATCAGCCCCAGCATTTT.